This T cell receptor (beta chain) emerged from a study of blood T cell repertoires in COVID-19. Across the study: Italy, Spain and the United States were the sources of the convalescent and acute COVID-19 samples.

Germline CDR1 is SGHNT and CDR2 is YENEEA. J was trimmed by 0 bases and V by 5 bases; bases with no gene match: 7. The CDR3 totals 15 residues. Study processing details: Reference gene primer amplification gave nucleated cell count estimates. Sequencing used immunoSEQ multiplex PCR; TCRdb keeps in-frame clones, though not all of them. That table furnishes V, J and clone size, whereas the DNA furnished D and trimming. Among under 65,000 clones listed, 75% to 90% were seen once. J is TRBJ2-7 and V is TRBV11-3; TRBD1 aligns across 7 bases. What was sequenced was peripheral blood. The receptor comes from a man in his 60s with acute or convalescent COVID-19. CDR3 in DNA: TGTGCCAGCAGCCTCCAGACAGGGATCTCCTACGAGCAGTACTTC. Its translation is CASSLQTGISYEQYF.